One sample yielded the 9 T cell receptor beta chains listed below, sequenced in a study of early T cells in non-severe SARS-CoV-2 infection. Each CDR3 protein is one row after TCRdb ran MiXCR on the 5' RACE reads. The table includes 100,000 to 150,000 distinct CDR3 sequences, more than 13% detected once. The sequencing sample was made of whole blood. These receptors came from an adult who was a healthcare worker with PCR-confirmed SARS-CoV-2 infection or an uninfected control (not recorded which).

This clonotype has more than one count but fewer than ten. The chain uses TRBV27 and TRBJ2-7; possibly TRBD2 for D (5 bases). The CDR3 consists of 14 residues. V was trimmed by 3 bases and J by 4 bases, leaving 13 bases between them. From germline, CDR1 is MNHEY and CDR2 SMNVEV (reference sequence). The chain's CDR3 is CASSLGWRGYEQYF. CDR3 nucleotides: TGTGCCAGCAGTTTGGGGTGGCGAGGGTACGAGCAGTACTTC.

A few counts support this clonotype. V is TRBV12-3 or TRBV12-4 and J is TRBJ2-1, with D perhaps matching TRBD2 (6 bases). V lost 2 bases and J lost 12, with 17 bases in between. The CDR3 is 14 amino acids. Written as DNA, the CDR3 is TGTGCCAGCAGTTTATCGCCCGCCGGAGGGGTGCAGTTCTTC. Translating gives CASSLSPAGGVQFF.

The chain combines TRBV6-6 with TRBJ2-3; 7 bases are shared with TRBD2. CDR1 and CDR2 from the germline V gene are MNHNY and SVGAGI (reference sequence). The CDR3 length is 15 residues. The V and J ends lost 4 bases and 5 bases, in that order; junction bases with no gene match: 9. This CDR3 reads CASSSPGLKGDTQYF. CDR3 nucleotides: TGTGCCAGCAGTTCCCCGGGACTAAAAGGAGATACGCAGTATTTT.

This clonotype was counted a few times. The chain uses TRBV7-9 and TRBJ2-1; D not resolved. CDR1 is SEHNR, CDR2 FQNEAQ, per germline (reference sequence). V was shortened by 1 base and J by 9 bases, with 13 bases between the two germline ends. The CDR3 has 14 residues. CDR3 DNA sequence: TGTGCCAGCAGCTTAGACAGTCGGCGGAGTGAGCAGTTCTTC. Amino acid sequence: CASSLDSRRSEQFF.

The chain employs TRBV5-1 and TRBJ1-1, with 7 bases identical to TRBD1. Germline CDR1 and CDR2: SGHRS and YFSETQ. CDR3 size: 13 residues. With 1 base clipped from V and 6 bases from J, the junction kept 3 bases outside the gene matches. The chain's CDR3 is CASSLQGEAEAFF. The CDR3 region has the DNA TGCGCCAGCAGCTTGCAGGGGGAAGCTGAAGCTTTCTTT. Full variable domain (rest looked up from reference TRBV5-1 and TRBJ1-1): KAGVTQTPRYLIKTRGQQVTLSCSPISGHRSVSWYQQTPGQGLQFLFEYFSETQRNKGNFPGRFSGRQFSNSRSEMNVSTLELGDSALYLCASSLQGEAEAFFGQGTRLTVV.

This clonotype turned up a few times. The CDR3 DNA sequence: TGTGCCAGCAGCCTCAGCTCTGGGGGTTACACTGAAGCTTTCTTT. Its translation: CASSLSSGGYTEAFF. The rearrangement uses TRBV9 and TRBJ1-1, with D maybe TRBD1 (5 bases). The germline CDR1 and CDR2 sequences are SGDLS and YYNGEE. CDR3 length: 15 amino acids. V lost 4 bases, J lost 3 bases, and 16 bases lay in between.

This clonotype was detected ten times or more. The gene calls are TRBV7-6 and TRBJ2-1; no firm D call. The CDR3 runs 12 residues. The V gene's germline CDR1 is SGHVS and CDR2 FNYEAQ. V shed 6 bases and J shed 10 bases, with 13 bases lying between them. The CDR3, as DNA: TGTGCCAGCAGTCAAGTGAGAGAGGAGCAGTTCTTC. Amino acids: CASSQVREEQFF.

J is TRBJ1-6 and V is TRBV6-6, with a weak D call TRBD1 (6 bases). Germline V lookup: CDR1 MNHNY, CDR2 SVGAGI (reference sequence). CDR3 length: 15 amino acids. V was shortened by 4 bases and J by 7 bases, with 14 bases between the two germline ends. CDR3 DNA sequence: TGTGCCAGCAGTTTGGAACAGGGCTACAATTCACCCCTCCACTTT. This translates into CASSLEQGYNSPLHF.

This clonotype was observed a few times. The CDR3 DNA is TGCGCCAGCAGCGGGGCCCTTAGGGGGACTGAAGCTTTCTTT. It is translated as CASSGALRGTEAFF. V gene TRBV10-2 combines with J gene TRBJ1-1; D possibly corresponds to TRBD1 (6 bases). The CDR3 length is 14 residues. Germline CDR1 WSHSY, CDR2 SAAADI. V lost 6 bases to trimming and J lost 5 bases, with 16 bases between them.